These 17 T cell receptor beta chains were all obtained from the same sample, sequenced in a study of beta chain features in type 1 diabetes. Study-wide findings and caveats: Across all four CD4+ subsets, people with type 1 diabetes showed modestly shorter TCRB CDR3s.

No cognate antigen is known for these TCRs. Sequencing targeted expressed TCRB transcripts, as all isolated RNA had been reverse transcribed. TCRdb keeps only in-frame clones here, not all; method: immunoSEQ multiplex PCR. The top ten clones hold 0.065% to 0.1% of a sample with roughly 220,000 clones, 16% of them seen once. Input material: naive CD4+ T cells from blood. Receptors originate from a man aged 25 to 45 with type 1 diabetes.

This clone was seen only a few times. The rearrangement uses TRBV18 and TRBJ2-1, with D possibly matching TRBD2 (6 bases). CDR3 length: 16 amino acids. CDR1 KGHSH and CDR2 LQKENI come from the germline V gene. Trimming pared 0 bases from V and 3 bases from J, leaving 12 bases between. CDR3 protein: CASSPPSSEGYNEQFF. The CDR3 DNA follows: TGTGCCAGCTCACCACCTTCTAGCGAAGGCTACAATGAGCAGTTCTTC.

This clone was seen only a few times. J is TRBJ2-1 and V is TRBV7-2, with D hard to call. V was shortened by 8 bases and J by 5 bases, with 16 bases between the two germline ends. Germline CDR1 SGHTA, CDR2 FQGNSA. CDR3 length: 14 amino acids. The CDR3 DNA reads TGTGCCAGCGCCACGTTAAGGAGAGACAATGAGCAGTTCTTC. Residues: CASATLRRDNEQFF.

This clone was detected only a few times. The same CDR3 can be traced to other DNA sequences in this sample. The chain recombines TRBV7-2 with TRBJ2-3, with TRBD2 identical over 11 bases. From germline, CDR1 is SGHTA and CDR2 FQGNSA. J lost 0 bases, V lost 4 bases, and 3 bases had no gene match. The CDR3 runs to 16 residues. CDR3 residues: CASSSRTSGSTDTQYF. The CDR3 DNA is TGTGCCAGCAGCTCCCGGACTAGCGGGAGCACAGATACGCAGTATTTT.

V usage is TRBV11-1 and J usage is TRBJ2-1; D is undetermined. CDR1 is SGHAT and CDR2 is FQDESV in the germline V gene (reference sequence). V lost 2 bases and J 3 bases, leaving 5 bases between the germline ends. The CDR3 runs 13 residues. The CDR3 protein is CASSLILYNEQFF. CDR3 DNA: TGTGCCAGCAGCTTAATACTCTACAATGAGCAGTTCTTC. Looking up the rest from reference TRBV11-1 and TRBJ2-1 gives the full variable domain: EAEVAQSPRYKITEKSQAVAFWCDPISGHATLYWYRQILGQGPELLVQFQDESVVDDSQLPKDRFSAERLKGVDSTLKIQPAELGDSAMYLCASSLILYNEQFFGPGTRLTVL.

This clone has more than one count but fewer than ten. V and J are TRBV7-2 and TRBJ1-5; D is perhaps TRBD1 (5 bases). The germline V and J ends were trimmed by 1 base and 4 bases, with 8 bases remaining between them. The germline V gene has CDR1 SGHTA and CDR2 FQGNSA. CDR3 size: 14 residues. This CDR3 reads CASSLGPGNQPQHF. The CDR3 DNA is TGTGCCAGCAGCTTAGGGCCAGGGAATCAGCCCCAGCATTTT.

The chain recombines TRBV18 with TRBJ1-1; D is unresolved. This CDR3 is 14 amino acids long. V lost 2 bases and J 2 bases, leaving 9 bases between the germline ends. Germline loops: CDR1 KGHSH, CDR2 LQKENI. The CDR3 coding sequence is TGTGCCAGCTCACCAGCAGTGAGCAACACTGAAGCTTTCTTT. This sequence encodes CASSPAVSNTEAFF.

The table lists this clone with a few counts. J is TRBJ2-1 and V is TRBV28, with 10 bases matching TRBD2. In germline, CDR1 is MDHEN, CDR2 SYDVKM. V was clipped by 5 bases and J by 12 bases; unmatched bases: 4. CDR3 length: 12 amino acids. Here the CDR3 DNA reads TGTGCCAGCAGTCCCAGGACTAGCGGGCAGTTCTTC. Its translation is CASSPRTSGQFF.

In this sample, this clone turned up a few times. V gene TRBV9 combines with J gene TRBJ2-1, with TRBD2 matching over 10 bases. This CDR3 is 16 amino acids long. Germline V gene data show CDR1 as SGDLS and CDR2 as YYNGEE. Trimming cost V 0 bases and J 8 bases; bases outside gene matches: 8. CDR3 in amino acids: CASSVVQLAGRDEQFF. In DNA form, the CDR3 reads TGTGCCAGCAGCGTAGTGCAACTAGCGGGACGGGATGAGCAGTTCTTC.

The gene calls are TRBV2 and TRBJ2-5, with TRBD1 matching 7 bases. The trim removed 7 bases at V and 4 bases at J, leaving 6 bases unmatched. Germline-derived CDR1 and CDR2 are SNHLY and FYNNEI. This CDR3 is built from 13 residues. This chain's CDR3 is CASTGQVGETQYF. The DNA for the CDR3 is TGTGCCAGCACCGGACAGGTCGGAGAGACCCAGTACTTC.

The rearrangement links TRBV13 to TRBJ2-3, with a weak D call TRBD1 (6 bases). Trimming cost V 5 bases and J 1 base, with 10 bases left between them. CDR3 length: 14 residues. From germline, CDR1 is PRHDT and CDR2 FYEKMQ (reference sequence). The CDR3 reads CASSPRTGTDTQYF. Written as DNA, the CDR3 is TGTGCCAGCAGCCCGAGGACAGGCACAGATACGCAGTATTTT.

In regard to this clone: Germline and junction disagree at one end, which may indicate a read error. This sequence joins TRBV13 and TRBJ1-2; D might be TRBD1 (6 bases). From germline, CDR1 is PRHDT and CDR2 FYEKMQ (reference sequence). The CDR3 is made up of 16 amino acids. This CDR3 reads CASTLRGAQLGYGYTF. In nucleotides, the CDR3 is TGTGCCAGCACCTTACGGGGGGCGCAGCTTGGCTATGGCTACACCTTC.

The CDR3 coding sequence is TGCAGCGTTGAAGCGTCCCAGCGCGGGGAGCTGTTTTTT. It is translated as CSVEASQRGELFF. This sequence joins TRBV29-1 and TRBJ2-2; the D is unclear. The CDR3 totals 13 residues. Trimming shortened V by 1 base and J by 7 bases, and 10 bases separated the two germline ends. CDR1 and CDR2 (germline): SQVTM, ANQGSEA.

The genes are TRBV9 and TRBJ2-2; D is perhaps TRBD2 (5 bases). Germline V gene data show CDR1 as SGDLS and CDR2 as YYNGEE. This CDR3 contains 14 residues. V was clipped by 3 bases and J by 5 bases, with 11 bases between them. The DNA of the CDR3 is TGTGCCAGCAGCGCAGAACTAGGAACCGGGGAGCTGTTTTTT. Protein: CASSAELGTGELFF.

J is TRBJ2-1 and V is TRBV11-2; TRBD1 matches at 8 bases. Germline V gene lookup returns CDR1 SGHAT and CDR2 FQNNGV. V was clipped by 4 bases and J by 1 base; unmatched bases: 3. The CDR3 has 15 amino acids. The CDR3 protein is CASSSWTGSYNEQFF. Written as DNA, the CDR3 is TGTGCCAGCAGCTCTTGGACAGGGTCCTACAATGAGCAGTTCTTC.

A few counts support this clone. The rearrangement uses TRBV29-1 and TRBJ2-3, with D maybe TRBD1 (6 bases). CDR1 and CDR2 from the germline V gene are SQVTM and ANQGSEA. The CDR3 is 14 residues long. Trimming left V 3 bases short and J 2 bases short, with 12 bases between. The CDR3 DNA is TGCAGCGTTGAGACAGGTCGTGTCACAGATACGCAGTATTTT. Its protein product is CSVETGRVTDTQYF.

This clone has a handful of counts. The rearrangement uses TRBV10-3 and TRBJ2-5, with D possibly called TRBD1 or TRBD2 (5 bases each). CDR1 ENHRY and CDR2 SYGVKD come from the germline V gene. V was trimmed by 2 bases and J by 4 bases, leaving 8 bases between them. CDR3 size: 13 residues. The CDR3, as DNA: TGTGCCATCAGTGAGCCGGGGACAGAGACCCAGTACTTC. It specifies CAISEPGTETQYF.

This rearrangement joins TRBV30 to TRBJ1-3; no firm D call. The CDR3 is 12 amino acids. V gave up 4 bases and J gave up 0 bases, with 4 bases separating them. Germline V lookup: CDR1 GTSNPN, CDR2 SVGIG (reference sequence). The CDR3 spells CAWMLSGNTIYF. The CDR3 bases are TGTGCCTGGATGCTCTCTGGAAACACCATATATTTT. Filled out from reference TRBV30 and TRBJ1-3, the complete variable domain reads SQTIHQWPATLVQPVGSPLSLECTVEGTSNPNLYWYRQAAGRGLQLLFYSVGIGQISSEVPQNLSASRPQDRQFILSSKKLLLSDSGFYLCAWMLSGNTIYFGEGSWLTVV.